This passage covers 5 T cell receptor beta chains from one sample sequenced in a study of beta chain features in type 1 diabetes (dated by TCRdb to the late 2010s). What the authors observed across the whole study: Type 1 diabetes patients showed a moderate but significant shortening of TCRB CDR3 length in all four CD4+ subsets.

Library method: the immunoSEQ multiplex PCR assay. The entire isolated RNA was reverse transcribed using the High Capacity cDNA Reverse Transcription Kit, and thus expressed TCRB transcripts were sequenced. Imported from immuneACCESS, the table was reduced by TCRdb to in-frame sequences with V and J called. These copies leave out some clones; in studies compared against another copy, an unresolved V gene accounts for under half, and the cause of the remainder is not known. This sample lists some 330,000 clones; 10% to 15% were detected once. Clones ranked in the top ten supply approximately 0.011% of the sample. For these TCRs, the target antigens are not known. Sequenced material: naive CD4+ T cells from blood. Explained via the paper, the cell subset or site label denotes: true naive CD4+ T cells. These receptors came from a woman in her late teens or twenties with type 1 diabetes.

This clone has just a few counts. The CDR3 nucleotides are TGTGCCCGGGGGGAGATACGGGGCTACACCTTC. Translating gives CARGEIRGYTF. The genes are TRBV7-9 and TRBJ1-2, with D possibly being TRBD1 (5 bases). Germline CDR1 and CDR2: SEHNR and FQNEAQ (reference sequence). The CDR3 runs 11 residues. V lost 11 bases and J lost 8, with 15 bases in between.

This clone turned up a few times. J is TRBJ2-1 and V is TRBV4-3, with D perhaps matching TRBD1 (5 bases). Germline V gene sequence: CDR1 LGHNA, CDR2 YSLEER. V gave up 3 bases and J gave up 4 bases, with 19 bases separating them. The CDR3 length is 17 residues. The CDR3 here is CASSQGLQAGEYNEQFF. The CDR3 region has the DNA TGCGCCAGCAGCCAGGGGCTTCAGGCCGGAGAGTACAATGAGCAGTTCTTC.

The CDR3: CASSKRASSNPGEQYF. The CDR3 bases are TGTGCCAGCAGCAAACGAGCAAGCTCTAATCCGGGCGAGCAGTACTTC. This chain uses TRBV21-1 with TRBJ2-7; the table's D gene call, TRBD2, was not cross checked with the DNA. TRBV21-1 is described as a pseudogene. The CDR3 is made up of 16 amino acids.

Comment on this clone: The junction differs from germline at one of its ends, possibly a read error. The chain couples TRBV15 to TRBJ2-1; 15 bases match TRBD2. The germline CDR1 and CDR2 sequences are LNHNV and YYDKDF (reference sequence). The CDR3 is 17 amino acids. CDR3 protein: CATSRDSGLAGGGSPLF. The DNA for the CDR3 is TGTGCCACCAGCAGAGATTCGGGACTAGCGGGAGGAGGATCACCGCTCTTC.

The table lists this clone with a few counts. The genes are TRBV11-2 and TRBJ2-1, with 10 bases aligning to TRBD2. The V and J ends lost 5 bases and 7 bases, in that order; junction bases with no gene match: 8. CDR1 SGHAT and CDR2 FQNNGV come from the germline V gene. The CDR3 is made up of 15 amino acids. The CDR3 coding sequence is TGTGCCAGCAGCAAACTAGCGGGATCGGGAAATGAGCAGTTCTTC. The encoded protein is CASSKLAGSGNEQFF.